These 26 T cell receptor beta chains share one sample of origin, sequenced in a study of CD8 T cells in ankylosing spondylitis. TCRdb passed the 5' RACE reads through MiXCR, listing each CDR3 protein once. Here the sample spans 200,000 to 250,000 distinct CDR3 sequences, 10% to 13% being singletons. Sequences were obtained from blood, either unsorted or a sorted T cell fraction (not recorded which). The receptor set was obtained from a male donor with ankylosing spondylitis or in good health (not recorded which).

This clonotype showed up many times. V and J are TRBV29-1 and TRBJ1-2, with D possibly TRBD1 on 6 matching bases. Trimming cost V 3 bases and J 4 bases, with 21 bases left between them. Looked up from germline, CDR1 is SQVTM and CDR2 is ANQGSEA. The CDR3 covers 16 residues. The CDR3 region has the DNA TGCAGCGTTGACCCGGGACACAGCCTGAGATTCTATGGCTACACCTTC. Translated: CSVDPGHSLRFYGYTF.

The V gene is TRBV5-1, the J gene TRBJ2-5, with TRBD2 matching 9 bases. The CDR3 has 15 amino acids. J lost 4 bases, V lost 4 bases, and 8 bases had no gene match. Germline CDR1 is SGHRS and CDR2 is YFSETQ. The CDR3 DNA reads TGCGCCAGCAGCCCGGGCGGGGGGGCCCGAGAGACCCAGTACTTC. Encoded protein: CASSPGGGARETQYF.

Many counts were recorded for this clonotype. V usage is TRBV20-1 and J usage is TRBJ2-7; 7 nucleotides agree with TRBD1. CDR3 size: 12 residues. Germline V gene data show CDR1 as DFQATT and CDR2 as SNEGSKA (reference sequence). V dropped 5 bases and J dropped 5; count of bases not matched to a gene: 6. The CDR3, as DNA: TGCAGTGCTGCCGGGACAGAGCACGAGCAGTACTTC. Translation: CSAAGTEHEQYF.

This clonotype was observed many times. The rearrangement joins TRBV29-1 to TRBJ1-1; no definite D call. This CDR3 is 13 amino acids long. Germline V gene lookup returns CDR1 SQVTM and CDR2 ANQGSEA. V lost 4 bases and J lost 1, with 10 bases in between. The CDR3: CSVAIRQNTEAFF. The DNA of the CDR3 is TGCAGCGTTGCAATCAGGCAGAACACTGAAGCTTTCTTT.

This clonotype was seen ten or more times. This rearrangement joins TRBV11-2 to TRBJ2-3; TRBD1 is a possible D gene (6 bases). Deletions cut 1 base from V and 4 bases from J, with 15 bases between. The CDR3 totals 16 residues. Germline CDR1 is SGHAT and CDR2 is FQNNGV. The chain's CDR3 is CASSLVLGAESDTQYF. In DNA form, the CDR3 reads TGTGCCAGCAGCTTAGTGTTGGGGGCCGAGTCAGATACGCAGTATTTT. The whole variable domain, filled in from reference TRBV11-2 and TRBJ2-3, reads EAGVAQSPRYKIIEKRQSVAFWCNPISGHATLYWYQQILGQGPKLLIQFQNNGVVDDSQLPKDRFSAERLKGVDSTLKIQPAKLEDSAVYLCASSLVLGAESDTQYFGPGTRLTVL.

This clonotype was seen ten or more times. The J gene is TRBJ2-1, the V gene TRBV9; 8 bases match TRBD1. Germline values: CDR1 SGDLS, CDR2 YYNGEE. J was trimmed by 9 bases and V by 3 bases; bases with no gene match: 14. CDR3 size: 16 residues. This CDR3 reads CASSAAEGTGSFEQFF. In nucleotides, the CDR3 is TGTGCCAGCAGCGCCGCCGAAGGGACAGGTTCTTTTGAGCAGTTCTTC.

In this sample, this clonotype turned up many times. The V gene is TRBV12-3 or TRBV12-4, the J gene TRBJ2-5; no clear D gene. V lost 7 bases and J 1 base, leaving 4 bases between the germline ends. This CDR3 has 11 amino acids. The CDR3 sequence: CASTSQETQYF. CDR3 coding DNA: TGTGCCAGCACGTCCCAAGAGACCCAGTACTTC.

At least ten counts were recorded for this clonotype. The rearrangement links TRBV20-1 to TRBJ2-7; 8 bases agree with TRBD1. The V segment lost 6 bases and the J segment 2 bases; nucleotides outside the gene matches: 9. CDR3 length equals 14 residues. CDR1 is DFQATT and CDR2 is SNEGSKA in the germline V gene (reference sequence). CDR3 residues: CSAPRQGAPYEQYF. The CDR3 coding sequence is TGCAGTGCCCCCCGTCAGGGGGCCCCCTACGAGCAGTACTTC.

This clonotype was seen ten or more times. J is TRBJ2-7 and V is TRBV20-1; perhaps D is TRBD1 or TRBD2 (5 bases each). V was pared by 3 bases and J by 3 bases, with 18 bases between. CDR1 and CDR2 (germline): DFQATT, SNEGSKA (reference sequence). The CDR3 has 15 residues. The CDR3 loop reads CSARAGGPGIYEQYF. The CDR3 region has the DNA TGCAGTGCTAGGGCTGGGGGACCGGGAATCTACGAGCAGTACTTC.

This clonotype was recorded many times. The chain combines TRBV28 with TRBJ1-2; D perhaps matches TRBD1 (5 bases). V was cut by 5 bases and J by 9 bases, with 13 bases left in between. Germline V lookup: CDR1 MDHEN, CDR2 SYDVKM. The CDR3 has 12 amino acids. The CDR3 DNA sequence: TGTGCCAGCAGTGACACCGGGGACCGCTACACCTTC. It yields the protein CASSDTGDRYTF.

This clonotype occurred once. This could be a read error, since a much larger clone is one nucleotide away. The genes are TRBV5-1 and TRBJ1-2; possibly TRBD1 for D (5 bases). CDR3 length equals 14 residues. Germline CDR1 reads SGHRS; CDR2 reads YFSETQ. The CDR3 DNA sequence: TGCGCCAGCAGCTTGGCCGTGAGCAGGGATGGCTACGCCTTC. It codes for CASSLAVSRDGYAF.

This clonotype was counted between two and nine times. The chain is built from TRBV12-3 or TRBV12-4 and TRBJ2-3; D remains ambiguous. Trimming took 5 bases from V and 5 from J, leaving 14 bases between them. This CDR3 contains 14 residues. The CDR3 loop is CASSGSLGLDTQYF. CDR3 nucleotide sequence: TGTGCCAGCAGTGGGTCCTTAGGGTTAGATACGCAGTATTTT.

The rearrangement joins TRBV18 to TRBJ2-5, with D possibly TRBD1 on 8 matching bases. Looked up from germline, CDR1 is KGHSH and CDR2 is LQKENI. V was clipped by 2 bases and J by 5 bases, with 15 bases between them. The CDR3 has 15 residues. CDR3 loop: CASSPADREGETQYF. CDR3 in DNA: TGTGCCAGCTCACCAGCGGACAGGGAGGGCGAGACCCAGTACTTC.

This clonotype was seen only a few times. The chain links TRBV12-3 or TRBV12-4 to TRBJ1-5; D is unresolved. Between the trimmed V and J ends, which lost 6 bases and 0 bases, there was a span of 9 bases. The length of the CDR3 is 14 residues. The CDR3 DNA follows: TGTGCCAGCAGCCCAACTCATAGCAATCAGCCCCAGCATTTT. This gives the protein CASSPTHSNQPQHF.

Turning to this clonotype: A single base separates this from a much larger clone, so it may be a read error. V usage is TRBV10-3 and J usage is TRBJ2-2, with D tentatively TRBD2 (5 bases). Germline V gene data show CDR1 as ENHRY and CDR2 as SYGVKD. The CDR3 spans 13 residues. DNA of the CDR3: TGTGCCATCAGTGGGCAGGATACCGGGAAGCTGTTTTTT. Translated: CAISGQDTGKLFF.

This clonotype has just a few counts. The CDR3 sequence is CASSVGTTNTGELFF. CDR3 in DNA: TGCGCCAGCAGCGTCGGGACTACCAACACCGGGGAGCTGTTTTTT. The chain is built from TRBV5-1 and TRBJ2-2; 7 nucleotides align to TRBD2. The CDR3 consists of 15 residues. In germline, CDR1 is SGHRS, CDR2 YFSETQ. With 4 bases clipped from V and 2 bases from J, the junction kept 5 bases outside the gene matches.

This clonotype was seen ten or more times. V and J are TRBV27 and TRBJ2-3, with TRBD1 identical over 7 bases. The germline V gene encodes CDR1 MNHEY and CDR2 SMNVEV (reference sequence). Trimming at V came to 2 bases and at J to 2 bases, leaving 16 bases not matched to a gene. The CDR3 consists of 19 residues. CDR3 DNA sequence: TGTGCCAGCAGTTTAAAATACCTGGCCCGGGACAGCTACACAGATACGCAGTATTTT. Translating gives CASSLKYLARDSYTDTQYF.

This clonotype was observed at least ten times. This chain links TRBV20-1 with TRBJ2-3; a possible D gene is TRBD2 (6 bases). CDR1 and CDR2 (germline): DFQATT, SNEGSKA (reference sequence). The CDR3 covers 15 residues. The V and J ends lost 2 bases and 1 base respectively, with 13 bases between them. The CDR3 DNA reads TGCAGTGCTAGAATATGGGGCGGGGGCACAGATACGCAGTATTTT. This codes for CSARIWGGGTDTQYF.

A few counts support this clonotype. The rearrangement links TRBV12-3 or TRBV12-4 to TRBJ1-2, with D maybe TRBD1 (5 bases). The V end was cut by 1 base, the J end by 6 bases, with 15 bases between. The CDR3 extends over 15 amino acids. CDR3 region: CASSLGIWDAHGYTF. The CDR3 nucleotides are TGTGCCAGCAGTTTAGGGATCTGGGACGCTCATGGCTACACCTTC.

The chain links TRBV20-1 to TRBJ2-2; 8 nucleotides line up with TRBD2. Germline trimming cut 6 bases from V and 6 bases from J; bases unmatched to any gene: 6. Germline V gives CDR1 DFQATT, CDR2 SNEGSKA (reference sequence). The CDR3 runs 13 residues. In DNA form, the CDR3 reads TGCAGTGCCCGGGGGGGGTACGCCGGGGAGCTGTTTTTT. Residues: CSARGGYAGELFF.

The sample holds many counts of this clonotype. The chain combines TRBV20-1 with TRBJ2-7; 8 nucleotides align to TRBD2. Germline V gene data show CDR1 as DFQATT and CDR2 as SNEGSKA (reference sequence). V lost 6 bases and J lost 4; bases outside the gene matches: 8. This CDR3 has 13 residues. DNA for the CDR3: TGCAGTGCATCGCGGGGGGCCGCGTACGAGCAGTACTTC. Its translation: CSASRGAAYEQYF.

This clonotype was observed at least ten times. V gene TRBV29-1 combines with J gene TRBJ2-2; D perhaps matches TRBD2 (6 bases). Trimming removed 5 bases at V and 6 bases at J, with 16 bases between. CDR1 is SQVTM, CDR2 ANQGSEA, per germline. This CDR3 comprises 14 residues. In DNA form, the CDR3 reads TGCAGCGTTTCCCCGGCGGGGAGTTCCGGGGAGCTGTTTTTT. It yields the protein CSVSPAGSSGELFF.

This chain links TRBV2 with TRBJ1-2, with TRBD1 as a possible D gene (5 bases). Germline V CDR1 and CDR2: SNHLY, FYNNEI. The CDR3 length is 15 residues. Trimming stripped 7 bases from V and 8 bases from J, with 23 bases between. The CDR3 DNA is TGTGCCAGCACCAGGGACTGGTCGAACGTCTTGGGCTACACCTTC. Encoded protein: CASTRDWSNVLGYTF.

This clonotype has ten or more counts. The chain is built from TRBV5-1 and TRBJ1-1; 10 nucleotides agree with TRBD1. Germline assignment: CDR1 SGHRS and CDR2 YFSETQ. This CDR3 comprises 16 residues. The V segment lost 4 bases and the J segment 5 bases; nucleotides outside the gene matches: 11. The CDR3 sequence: CASSRRQGAGETEAFF. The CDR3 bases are TGCGCCAGCAGCCGCCGACAGGGGGCCGGGGAAACTGAAGCTTTCTTT. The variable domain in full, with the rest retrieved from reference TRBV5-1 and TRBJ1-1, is KAGVTQTPRYLIKTRGQQVTLSCSPISGHRSVSWYQQTPGQGLQFLFEYFSETQRNKGNFPGRFSGRQFSNSRSEMNVSTLELGDSALYLCASSRRQGAGETEAFFGQGTRLTVV.

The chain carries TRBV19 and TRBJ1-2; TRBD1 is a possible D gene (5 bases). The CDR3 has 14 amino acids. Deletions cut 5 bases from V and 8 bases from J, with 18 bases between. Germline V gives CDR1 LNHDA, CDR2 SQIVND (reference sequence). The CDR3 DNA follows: TGTGCCAGTAGTGCCACCGGGACGGCGGGCGGCTACACCTTC. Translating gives CASSATGTAGGYTF.

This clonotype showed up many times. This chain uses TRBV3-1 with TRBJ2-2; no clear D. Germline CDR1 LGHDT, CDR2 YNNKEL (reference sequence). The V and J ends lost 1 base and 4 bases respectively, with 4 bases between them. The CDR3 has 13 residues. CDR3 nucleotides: TGTGCCAGCAGCCAAGGCGGCACCGGGGAGCTGTTTTTT. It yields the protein CASSQGGTGELFF. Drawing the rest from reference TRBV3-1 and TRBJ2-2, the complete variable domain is DTAVSQTPKYLVTQMGNDKSIKCEQNLGHDTMYWYKQDSKKFLKIMFSYNNKELIINETVPNRFSPKSPDKAHLNLHINSLELGDSAVYFCASSQGGTGELFFGEGSRLTVL.